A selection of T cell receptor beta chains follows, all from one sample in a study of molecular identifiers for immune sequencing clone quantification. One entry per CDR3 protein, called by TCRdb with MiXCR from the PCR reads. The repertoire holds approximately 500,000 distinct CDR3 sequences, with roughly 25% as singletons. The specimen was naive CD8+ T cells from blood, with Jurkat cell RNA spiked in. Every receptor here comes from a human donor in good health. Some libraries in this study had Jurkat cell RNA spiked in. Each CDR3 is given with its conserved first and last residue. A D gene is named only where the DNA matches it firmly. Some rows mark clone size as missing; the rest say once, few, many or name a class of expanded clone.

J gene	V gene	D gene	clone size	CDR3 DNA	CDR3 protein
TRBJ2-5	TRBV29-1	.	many	TGCAGCGTTGTTGTAGCAGGGGAGACCCAGTACTTC	CSVVVAGETQYF
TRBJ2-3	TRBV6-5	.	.	TGTGCCAGCAGTTACCACTTCACAGATACGCAGTATTTT	CASSYHFTDTQYF
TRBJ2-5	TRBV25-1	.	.	TGTGCCAGCAGTGAACAGCGAGCCCAAGAGACCCAGTACTTC	CASSEQRAQETQYF
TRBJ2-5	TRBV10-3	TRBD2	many	TGTGCCATCAGCGAGACTAGCGCGTACCAAGAGACCCAGTACTTC	CAISETSAYQETQYF
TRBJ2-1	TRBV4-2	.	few	TGTGCCAGCAGCCAAGTTCTCGTTAGGGGAGATGAGCAGTTCTTC	CASSQVLVRGDEQFF
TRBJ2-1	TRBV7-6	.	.	TGTGCCAGCAGCTTAGCGGAAAGCTCCTACAATGTGCAGTTCTTC	CASSLAESSYNVQFF
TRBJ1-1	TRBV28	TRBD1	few	TGTGCCAGCAGTTACAGGACAGGGGGCTGGGTGAACACTGAAGCTTTCTTT	CASSYRTGGWVNTEAFF
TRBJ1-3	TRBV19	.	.	TGTGCCAGTAGTAGGGACACAAGCTCTGGAAACACCATATATTTT	CASSRDTSSGNTIYF
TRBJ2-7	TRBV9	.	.	TGTGCCGGCAGCGCGGAAAGTGGGGGGCCTACCTACGAGCAGTACTTC	CAGSAESGGPTYEQYF
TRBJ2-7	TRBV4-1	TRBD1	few	TGCGCCAGCAGCCAAGCAGGGGGTGACGAGCAGTACTTC	CASSQAGGDEQYF
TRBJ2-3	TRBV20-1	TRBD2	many	TGCAGTGCTAGCCCTAGGTTGCGGGAGGGCCTGGATACGCAGTATTTT	CSASPRLREGLDTQYF
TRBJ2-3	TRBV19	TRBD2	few	TGTGCCAGTAGTATAGGTCTAGCGGGGGCAGATACGCAGTATTTT	CASSIGLAGADTQYF
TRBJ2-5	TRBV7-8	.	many	TGTGCCAGCAGTTTGCCGGGCGGGGCCCAAGAGACCCAGTACTTC	CASSLPGGAQETQYF
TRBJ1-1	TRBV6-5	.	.	TGTGCCAGCAGTTACTTTAGGAACACTGAAGCTTTCTTT	CASSYFRNTEAFF
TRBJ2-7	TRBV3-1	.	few	TGTGCCAGCAGCCAAGTCTTCTACGAGCAGTACTTC	CASSQVFYEQYF
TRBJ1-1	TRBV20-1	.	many	TGCAGTGCTAGTCCGGGCCGGGACTTCTCTGAAGCTTTCTTT	CSASPGRDFSEAFF
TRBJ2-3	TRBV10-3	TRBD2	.	TGTGCCATCAGTGAGCCCGGGACTAGTCCAGATACGCAGTATTTT	CAISEPGTSPDTQYF
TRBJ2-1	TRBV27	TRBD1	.	TGTGCCAGCAGTGTAATACAGGGGGCTTACAATGAGCAGTTCTTC	CASSVIQGAYNEQFF
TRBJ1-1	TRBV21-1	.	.	TGTGCCAGCAGCTTTCTTGGCGCCACTGATGCTTTCTTT	CASSFLGATDAFF
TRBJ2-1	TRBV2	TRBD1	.	TGTGCCAGCAGTGTAGTTGTTGTAATCGGCGGGACAGGGGATTACAATGAGCAGTTCTTC	CASSVVVVIGGTGDYNEQFF
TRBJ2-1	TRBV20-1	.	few	TGCAGTGCTAGACCCAGATGGACGAATGAGCAGTTCTTC	CSARPRWTNEQFF
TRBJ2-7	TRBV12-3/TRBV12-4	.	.	TGTGCCAGCAGTTACAGGCCTACCTACGAGCAGTACTTC	CASSYRPTYEQYF
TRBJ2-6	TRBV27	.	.	TGTGCCCGCACTCCCATGCGCGCCTCTGGGGCCAACGTCCTGACTTTC	CARTPMRASGANVLTF
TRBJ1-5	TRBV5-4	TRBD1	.	TGTGCCAGCAGCTTGTGGGGACAGGGGGCCACTCAGCCCCAGCATTTT	CASSLWGQGATQPQHF
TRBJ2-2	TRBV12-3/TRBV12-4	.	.	TGTGCCAGCAGTTTTCAGTGGACCGGGGAGCTGTTTTTT	CASSFQWTGELFF
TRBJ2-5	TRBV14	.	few	TGTGCCAGCAGCCTCACGACCGCGTTTATGGAGACCCAGTACTTC	CASSLTTAFMETQYF
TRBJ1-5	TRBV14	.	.	TGTGCCACCAGCCATCCTATACGTAATCAGCCCCAGCATTTT	CATSHPIRNQPQHF
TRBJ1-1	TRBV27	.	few	TGTGCCAGCAAAGTCCCAGGGTTCACTGAAGCTTTCTTT	CASKVPGFTEAFF
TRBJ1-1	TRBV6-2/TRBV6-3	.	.	TGTGCCAGCAGTTCCACAACGGGGGGAACTGAAGCTTTCTTT	CASSSTTGGTEAFF
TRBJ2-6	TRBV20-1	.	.	TGCAGTGCTAGAGATCCCCGGGCGGCTGGGGCCAACGTCCTGACTTTC	CSARDPRAAGANVLTF
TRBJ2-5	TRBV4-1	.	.	TGCGCCCGCCGCCAAGAACCCAGGGAACAAGGGACCCAGTACTTC	CARRQEPREQGTQYF
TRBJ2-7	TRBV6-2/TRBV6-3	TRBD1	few	TGTGCCAGCAGTTACGGGACAGGGCGACACTACGAGCAGTACTTC	CASSYGTGRHYEQYF
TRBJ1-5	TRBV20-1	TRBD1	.	TGCAGTGCTAGACGCCGTACCGGGACAGGTGGTCAGCCCCAGCATTTT	CSARRRTGTGGQPQHF
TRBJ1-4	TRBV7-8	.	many	TGTGCCAGCAGCTTAGTGCCGCCTGCAACTAATGAAAAACTGTTTTTT	CASSLVPPATNEKLFF
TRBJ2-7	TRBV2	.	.	TGTGCCAGCAGTGACATACAGGGAGGAAGCCGAAGCGAGCAGTACTTC	CASSDIQGGSRSEQYF
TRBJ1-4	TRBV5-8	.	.	TGTGCCAGCAGCTTCAGGGGTGAAAAACTGTTTTTT	CASSFRGEKLFF
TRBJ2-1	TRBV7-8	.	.	TGTGCCAGCAGCTTAGCTGTCGGGGGACTCTCCTACAATGAGCAGTTCTTC	CASSLAVGGLSYNEQFF
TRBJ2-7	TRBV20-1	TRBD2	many	TGCAGTGCTAGCTTCGGGACTAGCGGGCTCTCCTACGAGCAGTACTTC	CSASFGTSGLSYEQYF
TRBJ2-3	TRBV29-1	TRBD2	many	TGCAGCGTTGGTTACGTAGCGGGGTCCACAGATACGCAGTATTTT	CSVGYVAGSTDTQYF
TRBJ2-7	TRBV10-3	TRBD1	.	TGTGCCATCAGTGAGCCCGGGACAGGGGCGCTCGAGCAGTACTTC	CAISEPGTGALEQYF
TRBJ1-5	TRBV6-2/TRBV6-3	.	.	TGTGCCAGCAGTGAGGACTGGGGGAATCAGCCCCAGCATTTT	CASSEDWGNQPQHF